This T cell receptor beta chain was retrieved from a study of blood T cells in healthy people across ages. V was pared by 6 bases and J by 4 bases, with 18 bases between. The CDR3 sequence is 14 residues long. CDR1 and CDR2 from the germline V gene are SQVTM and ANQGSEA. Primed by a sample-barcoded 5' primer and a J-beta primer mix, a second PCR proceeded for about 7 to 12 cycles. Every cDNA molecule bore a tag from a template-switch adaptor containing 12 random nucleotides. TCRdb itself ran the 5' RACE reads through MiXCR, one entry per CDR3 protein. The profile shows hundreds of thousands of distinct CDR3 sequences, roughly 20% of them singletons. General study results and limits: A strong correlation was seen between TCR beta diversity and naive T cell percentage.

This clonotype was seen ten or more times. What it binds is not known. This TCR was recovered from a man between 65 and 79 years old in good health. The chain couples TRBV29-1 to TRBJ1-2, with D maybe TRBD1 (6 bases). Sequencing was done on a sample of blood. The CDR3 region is CSVSPLQGSYGYTF. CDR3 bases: TGCAGCGTGTCCCCCCTACAGGGATCCTATGGCTACACCTTC.